A single sample is the source of the 18 T cell receptor beta chains below, sequenced in a study of blood T cell repertoires in COVID-19. The data were produced by immunoSEQ multiplex PCR, yet TCRdb's version contains in-frame clones alone and is incomplete. This table holds over 250,000 clones, over 85% found once. The specimen was PBMCs or T cells enriched from blood (not recorded which). The receptors shown here come from a man aged 60 to 69 who had recovered from COVID-19.

The chain carries TRBV9 and TRBJ2-1; 9 positions agree with TRBD2. The germline CDR1 and CDR2 sequences are SGDLS and YYNGEE. CDR3 length: 15 amino acids. The V segment lost 0 bases and the J segment 8 bases; nucleotides outside the gene matches: 6. CDR3 in amino acids: CASSVENSGSYEQFF. As DNA, the CDR3 is TGTGCCAGCAGCGTAGAGAATAGCGGGAGCTATGAGCAGTTCTTC.

The sample holds one count of this clone. The chain joins TRBV5-8 to TRBJ1-2; D may be TRBD1 (6 bases). The V gene lost 5 bases and the J gene lost 3 bases, with 11 bases spanning the gap. CDR3 length: 13 residues. The germline gives CDR1 SGHTS, CDR2 YDEGEE. The CDR3 DNA sequence: TGTGCCAGCAGGGTCAGGGGTGACTATGGCTACACCTTC. It codes for CASRVRGDYGYTF.

This chain joins TRBV6-5 and TRBJ2-1; TRBD2 matches 10 bases. V was pared by 4 bases and J by 9 bases, with 3 bases of the junction left unmatched. There are 13 residues in the CDR3. Germline V gives CDR1 MNHEY, CDR2 SVGAGI. The CDR3 DNA is TGTGCCAGCAGTTTCGGACTAGCGGTTGAGCAGTTCTTC. This sequence encodes CASSFGLAVEQFF.

This chain uses TRBV6-5 with TRBJ2-1; 7 bases match TRBD2. There are 15 residues in the CDR3. J was trimmed by 4 bases and V by 8 bases; bases with no gene match: 11. Germline V gene sequence: CDR1 MNHEY, CDR2 SVGAGI. This CDR3 reads CASLLGGFTYNEQFF. The CDR3 DNA reads as TGTGCCAGCCTCCTGGGAGGGTTCACATACAATGAGCAGTTCTTC.

The chain couples TRBV27 to TRBJ2-3; no clear D gene. The CDR3 extends over 13 amino acids. Germline lookup yields CDR1 MNHEY and CDR2 SMNVEV (reference sequence). Trimming took 5 bases from V and 2 from J, leaving 8 bases between them. CDR3 nucleotides: TGTGCCAGCAGTACCCACTCCACAGATACGCAGTATTTT. This encodes CASSTHSTDTQYF.

The CDR3 region is CASSVSQRGTNTGELFF. In nucleotides, the CDR3 is TGTGCCAGCAGTGTATCTCAGCGGGGGACCAACACCGGGGAGCTGTTTTTT. This chain uses TRBV2 with TRBJ2-2; 8 positions match TRBD2. CDR1 SNHLY and CDR2 FYNNEI come from the germline V gene. CDR3 length: 17 residues. V was pared by 4 bases and J by 2 bases, with 9 bases of the junction left unmatched.

This clone has a single count. The rearrangement links TRBV6-4 to TRBJ1-5; D is unresolved. The CDR3 consists of 12 residues. Germline V gene data show CDR1 as MRHNA and CDR2 as SNTAGT. V was clipped by 3 bases and J by 9 bases, with 9 bases between them. The CDR3 spells CASSEQCWPQHF. The DNA for the CDR3 is TGTGCCAGCAGTGAGCAGTGTTGGCCCCAGCATTTT.

This chain uses TRBV3-1 (or the pseudogene TRBV3-2) with TRBJ2-7; 10 bases line up with TRBD2. Losses at the gene ends were 3 bases for V and 3 bases for J; bases not matched to a gene: 8. This CDR3 spans 16 amino acids. Per germline, CDR1 LGHDT and CDR2 YNNKEL (reference sequence). The chain's CDR3 is CASSQGTGLANYEQYF. The CDR3 nucleotides read TGTGCCAGCAGCCAGGGAACGGGACTAGCGAACTACGAGCAGTACTTC.

The gene calls are TRBV5-1 and TRBJ1-2, with 9 bases identical to TRBD1. The V gene's germline CDR1 is SGHRS and CDR2 YFSETQ. The CDR3 is 15 amino acids. Losses at the gene ends were 2 bases for V and 3 bases for J; bases not matched to a gene: 5. CDR3 DNA sequence: TGCGCCAGCAGCTTACCGGGACAGGGAGACTATGGCTACACCTTC. It yields the protein CASSLPGQGDYGYTF.

The chain couples TRBV5-5 to TRBJ1-2, with 9 bases fitting TRBD1. After removal of 4 bases from V and 4 bases from J, the junction contained 8 bases not matched to a gene. CDR3 length: 15 residues. CDR1 SGHKS and CDR2 YYEKEE come from the germline V gene (reference sequence). The DNA for the CDR3 is TGTGCCAGCAGCCGGGGACAGGGACGAAGCTATGGCTACACCTTC. Amino acid sequence: CASSRGQGRSYGYTF.

The V call is TRBV5-4, the J call TRBJ2-3; TRBD1 is a possible D gene (5 bases). This CDR3 is 14 amino acids long. Germline values: CDR1 SGHNT, CDR2 YYREEE (reference sequence). V lost 6 bases, J lost 0 bases, and 11 bases lay in between. The CDR3 spells CASKGAISTDTQYF. The CDR3 DNA reads as TGTGCCAGCAAAGGGGCGATTAGCACAGATACGCAGTATTTT.

This rearrangement joins TRBV30 to TRBJ1-3; D may be TRBD1 (6 bases). The V gene's germline CDR1 is GTSNPN and CDR2 SVGIG (reference sequence). The CDR3 extends over 16 amino acids. V was shortened by 2 bases and J by 4 bases, with 18 bases between the two germline ends. The CDR3 protein is CAWSPLSGRGGNTIYF. CDR3 DNA sequence: TGTGCCTGGAGTCCCCTAAGCGGCAGGGGAGGAAACACCATATATTTT.

About this clone itself: The same CDR3 arises from other DNA sequences in this sample as well. The V gene is TRBV5-1, the J gene TRBJ1-1; 8 bases line up with TRBD1. Unmatched junction bases numbered 2, after V lost 0 bases and J lost 1 base. Germline V lookup: CDR1 SGHRS, CDR2 YFSETQ. This CDR3 has 15 residues. The CDR3: CASSLGTGRNTEAFF. CDR3 DNA sequence: TGCGCCAGCAGCTTGGGGACAGGGAGGAACACTGAAGCTTTCTTT.

This clone was observed once. This chain uses TRBV18 with TRBJ2-1; no definite D call. From germline, CDR1 is KGHSH and CDR2 LQKENI. V lost 3 bases, J lost 8 bases, and 11 bases lay in between. The CDR3 has 13 residues. CDR3 loop: CASSPELRDEQFF. The CDR3 DNA follows: TGTGCCAGCTCACCGGAACTCCGGGATGAGCAGTTCTTC.

The chain has TRBV28 and TRBJ1-5; D possibly corresponds to TRBD1 (5 bases). CDR1 MDHEN and CDR2 SYDVKM come from the germline V gene. CDR3 size: 12 residues. Trimming stripped 3 bases from V and 7 bases from J, with 7 bases between. The CDR3 bases are TGTGCCAGCAGTTTCCAGGGCCAGCCCCAGCATTTT. Translating gives CASSFQGQPQHF.

The V call is TRBV6-5, the J call TRBJ2-5; 10 bases agree with TRBD2. V dropped 5 bases and J dropped 3; count of bases not matched to a gene: 6. The CDR3 is 15 amino acids. Germline CDR1 is MNHEY and CDR2 is SVGAGI. This chain's CDR3 is CASSRSGGPEETQYF. The CDR3 bases are TGTGCCAGCAGTCGTAGCGGGGGGCCCGAAGAGACCCAGTACTTC.

Here the CDR3 reads CASSSTERPQETQYF. CDR3 DNA sequence: TGTGCCAGCAGCTCAACAGAAAGGCCCCAAGAGACCCAGTACTTC. The chain has TRBV7-6 and TRBJ2-5; D unresolved. The CDR3 contains 15 residues. Germline V gene sequence: CDR1 SGHVS, CDR2 FNYEAQ. V lost 4 bases and J lost 1, with 13 bases in between.

The gene calls are TRBV9 and TRBJ1-4, with 10 bases matching TRBD1. V dropped 4 bases and J dropped 9; count of bases not matched to a gene: 6. The germline gives CDR1 SGDLS, CDR2 YYNGEE. CDR3 length: 14 amino acids. The CDR3 is CASSPGDRGQKLFF. In DNA, the CDR3 is TGTGCCAGCAGCCCGGGGGACAGGGGACAAAAACTGTTTTTT.